What follows is one T cell receptor (beta chain) and its context. There is no known antigen for this receptor. Per-base quality was not reported, and no clone a single base away is much larger than it. Trimming takes 6 bases from V and 4 bases from J, and the germline ends sit 15 bases apart. From the cysteine through the phenylalanine, the CDR3 covers 14 amino acids. Only the CDR3 region is kept as DNA, spanning 42 bases read in frame from base 1. From the germline V gene, CDR1 is SGHTS and CDR2 is YDEGEE. The library was obtained by the immunoSEQ multiplex PCR assay. For the multiplex PCR, a mixture combining 60 forward primers for TCR Vbeta segments and 13 reverse primers for TCR Jbeta segments was used. The CDR3 region of rearranged TCR beta genes was amplified from genomic DNA with a multiplex PCR assay. Amplified TCR beta libraries were sequenced as 87-base-pair reads on the Illumina HiSeq System. On the study's bioinformatics: Across the 600 to 700 repertoires, a later analysis counted some 81 million unique TCR beta chains, some 11 million of which were shared by at least two donors. A nearest-neighbor algorithm error-corrected the raw reads and collapsed the reads into unique sequences, merging closely related sequences to remove PCR and sequencing errors. To assign V, D and J gene segments, CDR3 sequences were aligned to IMGT reference sequences. For a sequence to be retained, a match of at least six nucleotides was required to both a V gene segment and a J gene segment. Rearrangements were called productive when the CDR3 lacked stop codons and stayed in frame with V and J; all others were non-productive. CDR3 was defined according to IMGT convention as the region running from the second conserved V-encoded cysteine to the conserved J-encoded phenylalanine. The earlier analysis of 587 of the donors excluded any sequence lacking an unambiguous match to a single V gene segment. An earlier analysis of 450 to 650 of the donors called V segments functional above 56.7% productive rearrangements and segregating when the between-donor standard deviation exceeded 5%. A statistical classification framework was built to diagnose cytomegalovirus status from the catalog of TCR beta chain sequences. In a later analysis, V and J genes were assigned by comparing TCR nucleotide sequences against IMGT/GENE-DB human TR gene sequences. Using the TCRdist pipeline, a later analysis assigned CDR3 sequences along with most-parsimonious VDJ recombination scenarios. A later analysis defined each TCR beta chain by its CDR3 amino acid sequence plus V-gene family, and excluded reads lacking a unique V-gene family. As a way to deal with suspected cross-contamination and a sequencing artifact, a later analysis dropped 450 to 700 nucleotide sequences that were highly shared and had low generation probability. In a later analysis, a clonal expansion index for each public chain was calculated from normalized within-repertoire ranks of inferred template counts. A later analysis computed generation probabilities with a VDJ recombination model fitted to out-of-frame rearrangements, and checked the results against IGoR. A later analysis scored TCR-TCR, TCR-HLA and TCR-CMV co-occurrence with hypergeometric tests, applying a repertoire-size bias correction to TCR pairs. A later analysis estimated false discovery rates by permuting HLA or CMV assignments 20 times. In a later analysis, co-occurring TCRs were grouped using DBSCAN, with TCRdist sequence similarity added in when clustering inside HLA-allele-positive subsets. Repertoires with fewer than 30,000 or more than 120,000 public chains, plus five repertoires with anomalous nucleotide sharing, were excluded from co-occurrence clustering. The immuneACCESS repertoire file appears here via TCRdb, limited to in-frame rearrangements. These files lack a portion of the clones; in checked studies, under half of the deficit traces to unresolved V genes, and the cause of the others is not known. From that table come the V and J calls and clone size; the DNA was used to work out D and trimming. Here the sample has about 160,000 clones; 84% occur a single time. The ten largest make up approximately 1.9% of the sample.

In total, about 650 healthy bone marrow donors made up the cohort. All cohort members were sampled while nominally healthy, although unrecorded immune exposures were likely present. The donor tested CMV seronegative, placing the donor among the roughly 340 seronegative members of the cohort. A peripheral blood sample was provided by each donor, and peripheral blood mononuclear cells were used for TCR beta sequencing. Genomic DNA extraction from the blood cell samples was performed with the Qiagen DNeasy Blood Extraction Kit. This sample stems from a study of cytomegalovirus exposure and HLA in healthy donors (dated by TCRdb to about 2017). Regarding the complete study: An earlier analysis of roughly 500 of the donors reported approximately 280 Gb of sequence data and 90 million to 120 million unique TCR beta sequences obtained from about 170 million T cells. Approximately 310 gigabases of sequencing data and tens of millions of unique TCR sequences were included in an early release covering about 600 HLA-typed donors. The genetic ancestry cluster associated with self-reported Caucasian donors included 70% to 85% of the 300 to 400 genotyped donors. The study aimed to test whether signatures of past pathogen exposure could be identified by cataloging public T cell receptors. The study profiled the T cell repertoires of 666 subjects by immunosequencing and related them to cytomegalovirus serostatus. A separate validation cohort of roughly 130 different subjects was used in addition to the approximately 640-subject first cohort. The study combined high-throughput TCR immunosequencing, statistical association of individual TCRs with disease status, and machine learning to predict cytomegalovirus infection status. A later analysis re-analyzed previously published TCR beta repertoires from 600 to 850 donors and added high-resolution HLA genotyping to study TCR occurrence patterns. Rather than using new phenotypic data, the later analysis identified candidate immune exposures from TCR beta sequences and from how often those sequences occurred across donors. An earlier analysis of around 580 of the donors used high-throughput TCR beta sequencing to judge whether each TCR beta V gene segment behaved as functional or pseudogenic. Donor age, sex, ethnicity and CMV serostatus were compiled together with the repertoire data. Genome-wide SNP genotypes for about 65% of the roughly 670 donors were used in a later genetic analysis, which treated that subset as a discovery cohort. All discovery cohort repertoires had been generated on a single sequencing platform. HLA typing included class I and class II loci at four-digit resolution. Typing coverage differed by locus: A, B, C, DRB1 and DQB1 were typed in about 620-630 donors, DQA1 in about 500, DPA1 in some 600, and DPB1 in just under 490. A few DR-DQ haplotypes were treated as single units for association and clustering because of strong linkage in the cohort. Among some 400 genotyped donors of the cohort, an average of roughly 230,000 unique TCR beta nucleotide sequences was sequenced per donor, of which 15% to 20% were non-productive.

What the research found in general, with its limitations: Some 15 rarely observed V segments, including chromosome 9 orphons, were excluded from the earlier analysis of some 590 of the donors because counts were too low. A cluster of highly shared sequence variants was judged likely to be a technical artifact of the sequencing pipeline. According to a later genetic analysis, donors in an Asian-associated ancestry cluster had fewer N-insertions in productive TCRs than the approximately 610-donor mean. Roughly uniform sequencing depth across donors was assumed in presence/absence analyses, although this assumption may not hold. Strong co-occurrence of HLA alleles, especially DR and DQ, made assigning TCR associations to individual alleles difficult. According to a later analysis, most CMV-associated TCR beta chains appeared to be HLA-restricted, and the HLA associations seemed to be driven largely by CMV exposure. Correlated functional status among segregating V segments might be attributable to linkage disequilibrium, but an unknown experimental factor could not be ruled out. Several of the top co-occurrence clusters appeared to be linked to parvovirus B19, influenza, CMV and Epstein-Barr virus, according to a later analysis. For the cohort, immune exposure information was limited to CMV serostatus. A later analysis found that HLA-associated TCR beta chains were more clonally expanded and had lower generation probabilities than equally common non-associated chains. A further reported finding was that TCR beta sequences accurately predicted the HLA-A and HLA-B alleles for most subjects in the first cohort. Cytomegalovirus status was reported to be diagnosed by the classifier with high specificity and sensitivity in both the original and validation cohorts. V-gene and J-gene trimming of TCR beta chains was associated with a missense DCLRE1C variant in a later genetic analysis, and the association was replicated in an independent cohort. Because the 87-base-pair reads could not distinguish some IMGT-functional V segments, including TRBV6-2 and TRBV6-3, those segments were excluded. It was suggested by the authors that the approach could potentially be generalized to other disease states and immunological phenotypes. While some public TCRs were present in many individuals, most TCR sequences turned up only very rarely across donors. Because some donors lacked HLA typing at each locus, the association tests relied only on the typed subset. An earlier analysis of approximately 500 of the donors showed that most TCR beta V segments appeared in productive rearrangements either about 87% or about 30% of the time, which broadly matched IMGT annotations. Three of the identified cytomegalovirus-associated TCR beta chains were confirmed in vitro to be specific for cytomegalovirus antigens. In a later analysis, 15,000 to 20,000 TCR beta sequences were associated with specific HLA alleles at a false discovery rate of 0.05. A later analysis found that TCR association rates varied across HLA loci, with DRB1 alleles showing the most associated TCRs and HLA-C alleles the fewest. This cohort had only TCR beta chains sequenced, and the lack of alpha or paired-chain data limited which features could be detected. The study gave a list of 150 to 200 TCR beta chains associated with cytomegalovirus.

The material sequenced was PBMCs. Rearrangement joined TRBV5-8 to TRBJ2-3; TRBD2 could be the D gene, as 7 bases match. The TCR was taken from a man between 18 and 29 years old in good health and CMV-seronegative. The DNA sequence is TGTGCCAGCATCCGGCGGGGGCCGGCAGATACGCAGTATTTT. It translates as CASIRRGPADTQYF.